Shown below are 10 T cell receptor beta chains from a single sample sequenced in a study of blood T cell repertoires in COVID-19. Clones were read by immunoSEQ multiplex PCR, and TCRdb kept only the in-frame ones, dropping some. The sample consists of about 26,000 clones, around two thirds of them appearing once. The specimen was peripheral blood. Source of these receptors: a man aged 60 to 75 with active or convalescent COVID-19.

CDR3 bases: TGCGCCAGCAGCCTCAGGGTCTATGAAAAACTGTTTTTT. Its translation is CASSLRVYEKLFF. The rearrangement joins TRBV5-1 to TRBJ1-4; tentative D call: TRBD1 (5 bases). V gave up 4 bases and J gave up 6 bases, with 10 bases separating them. The germline V gene has CDR1 SGHRS and CDR2 YFSETQ. The CDR3 consists of 13 residues.

The chain is built from TRBV5-1 and TRBJ1-2; D perhaps matches TRBD1 (5 bases). Trimming stripped 5 bases from V and 8 bases from J, with 16 bases between. Per the germline V gene, CDR1 is SGHRS and CDR2 is YFSETQ. The CDR3 is 13 residues long. CDR3 protein: CASSSGRGDGYTF. Here the CDR3 DNA reads TGCGCCAGCAGTTCCGGACGGGGGGACGGCTACACCTTC.

This clone was counted between two and nine times. A read error may produce the germline difference seen at one junction end. This sequence joins TRBV3-1 (or the pseudogene TRBV3-2) and TRBJ1-2; D not certain. Germline V gives CDR1 LGHDT, CDR2 YNNKEL (reference sequence). The CDR3 is made up of 12 amino acids. The CDR3 is CASSQADYGYTF. The DNA of the CDR3 is TGTGCCAGCAGCCAAGCCGACTACGGCTACACCTTC.

The genes are TRBV13 and TRBJ2-7; TRBD2 matches at 7 bases. CDR1 is PRHDT and CDR2 is FYEKMQ in the germline V gene (reference sequence). V shed 5 bases, J shed 0 bases, and the junction held 10 bases outside the gene matches. CDR3 size: 16 residues. The CDR3, as DNA: TGTGCCAGCAGCCAAGCCGAGGGACTAAACTCCTACGAGCAGTACTTC. Translating it yields CASSQAEGLNSYEQYF.

In this sample, this clone turned up once. V is TRBV27 and J is TRBJ2-7; maybe TRBD1 (5 bases). V was cut by 3 bases and J by 3 bases, with 12 bases left in between. Germline V CDR1 and CDR2: MNHEY, SMNVEV (reference sequence). This CDR3 has 14 residues. In nucleotides, the CDR3 is TGTGCCAGCAGTTTTACAGGTTGGAGCTACGAGCAGTACTTC. Its translation: CASSFTGWSYEQYF.

V usage is TRBV6-5 and J usage is TRBJ2-1, with D maybe TRBD2 (8 bases). Trimming pared 5 bases from V and 8 bases from J, leaving 19 bases between. This CDR3 has 15 amino acids. CDR1 and CDR2 from the germline V gene are MNHEY and SVGAGI. CDR3: CASSHGRGPVDEQFF. DNA of the CDR3: TGTGCCAGCAGTCACGGGAGGGGGCCAGTGGATGAGCAGTTCTTC.

In its sample, this clone was seen a few times. The genes are TRBV5-6 and TRBJ2-2; TRBD1 is a possible D gene (6 bases). The germline gives CDR1 SGHDT, CDR2 YYEEEE. This CDR3 comprises 15 residues. Trimming took off 1 base at V and 5 bases at J, with 12 bases between the two ends. The CDR3 region has the DNA TGTGCCAGCAGCTTGAACAGGGTTCGGACCGGGGAGCTGTTTTTT. Its protein is CASSLNRVRTGELFF.

The chain has TRBV7-9 and TRBJ2-7; possible D gene TRBD2, 6 bases. Germline values: CDR1 SEHNR, CDR2 FQNEAQ (reference sequence). Trimming stripped 2 bases from V and 6 bases from J, with 17 bases between. The CDR3 loop spans 15 amino acids. DNA of the CDR3: TGTGCCAGCAGCTTAATATCCGGAGGGGAACGCGAGCAGTACTTC. Translation gives CASSLISGGEREQYF.

V gene TRBV6-5 combines with J gene TRBJ1-1; D unresolved. Germline-derived CDR1 and CDR2 are MNHEY and SVGAGI. The CDR3 consists of 14 residues. V was trimmed by 5 bases and J by 1 base, leaving 11 bases between them. CDR3 sequence: CASSPSGRNTEAFF. CDR3 nucleotides: TGTGCCAGCAGTCCTTCGGGGAGGAACACTGAAGCTTTCTTT.

This clone has only a few counts. The chain uses TRBV5-1 and TRBJ1-1; a weak D match, TRBD1 (6 bases). Germline loops: CDR1 SGHRS, CDR2 YFSETQ. The CDR3 spans 14 residues. Trimming pared 4 bases from V and 5 bases from J, leaving 15 bases between. CDR3 coding DNA: TGCGCCAGCAGCACGAGACAGGCGGAAACTGAAGCTTTCTTT. It encodes CASSTRQAETEAFF.